A single sample is the source of the 8 T cell receptor beta chains below, sequenced in a study of T cell changes during pregnancy in multiple sclerosis. TCRdb keeps only in-frame clones here, not all; method: immunoSEQ multiplex PCR. The top ten hold about 4% of the sample, which has under 65,000 clones, 93% seen once. This specimen was CD8+ T cells from peripheral blood mononuclear cells, taken in the second trimester of pregnancy. These receptors were taken from a female donor with multiple sclerosis, enrolled in a pregnancy study.

The V and J genes are TRBV6-5 and TRBJ2-7; maybe TRBD2 (5 bases). Trimming left V 0 bases short and J 7 bases short, with 16 bases between. The CDR3 totals 15 residues. Looked up from germline, CDR1 is MNHEY and CDR2 is SVGAGI. The CDR3, as DNA: TGTGCCAGCAGTTACTCATCCGGGCCCACTAGAGAGCAGTACTTC. Amino acids: CASSYSSGPTREQYF.

The J gene is TRBJ2-7, the V gene TRBV6-1; 8 bases align to TRBD1. Germline CDR1 is MNHNS and CDR2 is SASEGT. After removal of 7 bases from V and 0 bases from J, the junction contained 8 bases not matched to a gene. The CDR3 consists of 15 residues. CDR3 in DNA: TGTGCCAGCACCGAAACCGGGACAGGCTCCTACGAGCAGTACTTC. It yields the protein CASTETGTGSYEQYF.

This chain uses TRBV30 with TRBJ2-5; 11 nucleotides agree with TRBD2. J gave up 4 bases and V 5 bases, and 12 bases lay outside the gene matches. CDR3 size: 16 residues. The germline gives CDR1 GTSNPN, CDR2 SVGIG (reference sequence). CDR3 sequence: CAWEGLAGGPRETQYF. The CDR3 DNA is TGTGCCTGGGAGGGATTAGCGGGAGGGCCCAGAGAGACCCAGTACTTC.

The chain carries TRBV7-9 and TRBJ1-5, with TRBD1 matching over 8 bases. This CDR3 comprises 15 residues. CDR1 is SEHNR, CDR2 FQNEAQ, per germline (reference sequence). V lost 1 base, J lost 5 bases, and 4 bases stayed unmatched. The CDR3 protein is CASSLEDREDQPQHF. CDR3 DNA sequence: TGTGCCAGCAGCTTAGAGGACAGGGAGGATCAGCCCCAGCATTTT. Based on the CDR3 plus reference TRBV7-9 and TRBJ1-5, the full variable domain is DTGVSQNPRHKITKRGQNVTFRCDPISEHNRLYWYRQTLGQGPEFLTYFQNEAQLEKSRLLSDRFSAERPKGSFSTLEIQRTEQGDSAMYLCASSLEDREDQPQHFGDGTRLSIL.

CDR3 DNA sequence: TGTGCCAGCAGCGGCAGGGGAACTAACACTGAAGCTTTCTTT. It is translated as CASSGRGTNTEAFF. The V call is TRBV9, the J call TRBJ1-1, with D possibly matching TRBD1 (6 bases). The CDR3 length is 14 residues. Germline V gene data show CDR1 as SGDLS and CDR2 as YYNGEE. V was clipped by 3 bases and J by 2 bases, with 11 bases between them.

The rearrangement uses TRBV14 and TRBJ2-1; a possible D gene is TRBD2 (6 bases). The V end lost 3 bases, the J end lost 0 bases, and 12 bases lay between the germline ends. Per the germline V gene, CDR1 is SGHDN and CDR2 is FVKESK. CDR3 length: 16 residues. Here the CDR3 DNA reads TGTGCCAGCAGCCAGACTAGTTGGAGCTCCTACAATGAGCAGTTCTTC. This gives the protein CASSQTSWSSYNEQFF.

The chain recombines TRBV11-3 with TRBJ2-1, with D possibly TRBD2 on 6 matching bases. The CDR3 is 15 amino acids. Trimming took 1 base from V and 2 from J, leaving 9 bases between them. Germline V gene data show CDR1 as SGHNT and CDR2 as YENEEA. CDR3 region: CASSLGAGPYNEQFF. Here the CDR3 DNA reads TGTGCCAGCAGCTTAGGCGCGGGACCCTACAATGAGCAGTTCTTC.

This sequence joins TRBV11-2 and TRBJ2-1; TRBD2 matches 10 bases. Germline CDR1 is SGHAT and CDR2 is FQNNGV. This CDR3 contains 15 residues. Trimming cost V 5 bases and J 2 bases; bases outside gene matches: 3. CDR3 nucleotide sequence: TGTGCCAGCAGCCCAGCGGGAGGGGCCTACAATGAGCAGTTCTTC. Its protein is CASSPAGGAYNEQFF.